Listed here are 12 T cell receptor beta chains from one sample, sequenced in a study of blood T cells in healthy people across ages (dated by TCRdb to between 2014 and 2016). The library was prepared using 5' RACE. The second PCR ran for about 7 to 11 cycles and used a J-beta primer mix along with a sample-barcoded 5' primer. Using fastp at Q25 and MiXCR, TCRdb reprocessed the public reads and kept productive beta chains. When rows share a CDR3 protein, they turn into one entry using the most common DNA and genes. The sample table holds around 1,800,000 distinct CDR3 sequences, of which about two fifths were seen once. The ten largest account for about 21% of the sample. Sequenced material: blood. The receptors derive from a human donor in good health.

This chain uses TRBV7-9 with TRBJ2-7; perhaps TRBD1 as D (5 bases). The V end was cut by 10 bases, the J end by 4 bases, with 23 bases between. This CDR3 has 15 amino acids. The germline V gene encodes CDR1 SEHNR and CDR2 FQNEAQ (reference sequence). The CDR3 protein is CATVPDKSWGYEQYF. The CDR3, as DNA: TGTGCCACGGTCCCGGACAAAAGCTGGGGTTACGAGCAGTACTTC.

This clonotype was counted at least ten times. The chain links TRBV6-4 to TRBJ2-3; D gene ambiguous. The germline V gene encodes CDR1 MRHNA and CDR2 SNTAGT. The CDR3 covers 16 residues. With 0 bases removed from V and 5 bases from J, the gap between germline ends came to 15 bases. CDR3 sequence: CASSDSFGTKLDTQYF. CDR3 bases: TGTGCCAGCAGTGACTCGTTCGGAACCAAGCTAGATACGCAGTATTTT.

This clonotype was counted only a few times. V is TRBV29-1 and J is TRBJ2-2, with D perhaps matching TRBD1 (6 bases). The length of the CDR3 is 14 residues. Trimming took 4 bases from V and 1 from J, leaving 10 bases between them. Germline V gene lookup returns CDR1 SQVTM and CDR2 ANQGSEA. This chain's CDR3 is CSVVGQLNTGELFF. The CDR3 DNA reads TGCAGCGTTGTCGGACAGCTGAACACCGGGGAGCTGTTTTTT.

In this sample, this clonotype turned up a few times. The chain carries TRBV12-3 or TRBV12-4 and TRBJ1-2; D is unresolved. The CDR3 covers 14 residues. V shed 3 bases and J shed 6 bases, with 14 bases lying between them. CDR3 loop: CASSFTRLNNGYTF. The CDR3 DNA is TGTGCCAGCAGTTTTACCCGCTTAAACAATGGCTACACCTTC.

This clonotype came up a few times. This sequence joins TRBV9 and TRBJ2-5; 10 bases are shared with TRBD1. With 0 bases clipped from V and 3 bases from J, the junction kept 2 bases outside the gene matches. This CDR3 comprises 15 residues. From germline, CDR1 is SGDLS and CDR2 YYNGEE. This CDR3 is CASSVGGTGEETQYF. Here the CDR3 DNA reads TGTGCCAGCAGCGTAGGTGGGACAGGGGAAGAGACCCAGTACTTC.

The rearrangement joins TRBV20-1 to TRBJ2-2; 7 bases line up with TRBD1. This CDR3 spans 14 amino acids. V trimming: 3 bases; J trimming: 2 bases; junction bases outside the gene matches: 3. Germline V lookup: CDR1 DFQATT, CDR2 SNEGSKA (reference sequence). For the CDR3, the DNA is TGCAGTGCTAGGGGACAGCTAAACACCGGGGAGCTGTTTTTT. Its translation: CSARGQLNTGELFF.

The gene calls are TRBV13 and TRBJ2-5; TRBD2 might be the D (6 bases). V was clipped by 6 bases and J by 11 bases, with 19 bases between them. Germline loops: CDR1 PRHDT, CDR2 FYEKMQ (reference sequence). CDR3 length: 13 amino acids. The CDR3: CASRPTTGVGQYF. The CDR3 coding sequence is TGTGCCAGCAGACCCACAACGGGGGTCGGGCAGTACTTC.

In this sample, this clonotype turned up a few times. The chain joins TRBV5-1 to TRBJ1-2; 7 bases are shared with TRBD1. Germline lookup yields CDR1 SGHRS and CDR2 YFSETQ. The CDR3 length is 12 residues. V lost 9 bases, J lost 6 bases, and 8 bases stayed unmatched. The CDR3 protein is CATRGVLNGYTF. DNA of the CDR3: TGCGCCACCAGGGGGGTCCTAAATGGCTACACCTTC.

This clonotype has just one count. The chain joins TRBV7-6 to TRBJ2-4, with 10 bases matching TRBD1. The length of the CDR3 is 15 residues. The junction had 13 bases not matched to a gene; V was cut back by 4 bases and J by 13 bases. Germline V gene sequence: CDR1 SGHVS, CDR2 FNYEAQ. The CDR3 reads CASSSSGTGAREQYF. The DNA for the CDR3 is TGTGCCAGCAGCTCGTCCGGGACAGGGGCCAGGGAGCAGTACTTC.

This clonotype was recorded a few times. The chain carries TRBV20-1 and TRBJ1-4; D may be TRBD1 (6 bases). V was cut by 6 bases and J by 6 bases, with 14 bases left in between. The CDR3 covers 13 residues. Germline CDR1 DFQATT, CDR2 SNEGSKA (reference sequence). The CDR3 bases are TGCAGTGCCTCTCGGGCAGGGGATGAAAAACTGTTTTTT. It specifies CSASRAGDEKLFF.

The chain uses TRBV15 and TRBJ2-4; D gene uncertain. The CDR3 is 18 amino acids. The germline V gene has CDR1 LNHNV and CDR2 YYDKDF (reference sequence). V was cut by 5 bases and J by 13 bases, with 33 bases left in between. The CDR3 DNA sequence: TGTGCCACCAGCGGGATATTCGTGGGAATTAGCTCCTACAATGAGCAGTACTTC. As protein: CATSGIFVGISSYNEQYF.

The chain couples TRBV11-2 to TRBJ2-1; D could derive from TRBD1 or TRBD2 (7 bases each). This CDR3 region has 17 residues. The V gene's germline CDR1 is SGHAT and CDR2 FQNNGV. V shed 3 bases and J shed 0 bases, with 15 bases lying between them. This chain's CDR3 is CASSLGGRGPSYNEQFF. CDR3 DNA sequence: TGTGCCAGCAGCTTGGGGGGGAGGGGGCCCTCCTACAATGAGCAGTTCTTC.